This TCR beta chain is drawn from a study of blood T cell repertoires in COVID-19. Study-wide background: PBMCs, B-cell-depleted T cells, or T cells were the source of the cDNA or gDNA that made up the material.

Source study methods: Amplification from reference gene primers served as the basis for estimated nucleated cell counts. Clones were read by immunoSEQ multiplex PCR, and TCRdb kept only the in-frame ones, dropping some. That table furnishes V, J and clone size, whereas the DNA furnished D and trimming. The table has about 200,000 clones, about 90% seen once. Trimming removed 3 bases from V and 0 bases from J; junction bases left unmatched: 7. The V gene's germline CDR1 is SGHRS and CDR2 YFSETQ. This CDR3 region has 19 residues. The V call is TRBV5-1, the J call TRBJ2-4, with TRBD2 matching 15 bases. The TCR originated in a man aged 18 to 30 with active or convalescent COVID-19. The sequencing input was peripheral blood. CDR3 amino acids: CASSSRTSGGAIAKNIQYF. DNA of the CDR3: TGCGCCAGCAGCTCCAGGACTAGCGGGGGGGCCATAGCCAAAAACATTCAGTACTTC.